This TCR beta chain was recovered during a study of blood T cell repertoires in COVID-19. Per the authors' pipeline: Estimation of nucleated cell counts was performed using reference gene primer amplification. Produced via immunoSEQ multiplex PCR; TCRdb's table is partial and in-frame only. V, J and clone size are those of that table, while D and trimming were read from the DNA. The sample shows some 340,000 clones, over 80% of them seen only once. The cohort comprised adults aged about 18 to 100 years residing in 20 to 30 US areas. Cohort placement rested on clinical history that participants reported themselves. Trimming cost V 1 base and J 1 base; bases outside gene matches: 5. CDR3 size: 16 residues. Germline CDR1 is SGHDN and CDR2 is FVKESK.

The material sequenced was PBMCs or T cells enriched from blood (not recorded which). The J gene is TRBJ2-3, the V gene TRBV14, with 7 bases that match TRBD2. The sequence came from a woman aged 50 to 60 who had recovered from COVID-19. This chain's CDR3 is CASSQVILAGTDTQYF. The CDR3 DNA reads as TGTGCCAGCAGCCAAGTTATCCTAGCGGGCACAGATACGCAGTATTTT.